This T cell receptor beta chain was sequenced in a study of T cell responses to AZD1222 COVID-19 vaccine. The overall study: Second doses at about 4 or about 12 weeks were pooled.

This clone was observed a single time. Sequencing used immunoSEQ multiplex PCR; TCRdb keeps in-frame clones, though not all of them. The profile shows about 100,000 clones, 85% to 95% of them singletons. The sequence derives from an adult in good health. Sequenced here: peripheral blood, sampled on day 0 of AZD1222 vaccination.

The CDR3 DNA reads as TGTGCCAGCTCATCCGGGACCATTAATTCACCCCTCCACTTT. Protein: CASSSGTINSPLHF. V gene TRBV27 combines with J gene TRBJ1-6; weak D call: TRBD1 (5 bases). Trimming cost V 8 bases and J 6 bases, with 14 bases left between them. This CDR3 region has 14 residues. Per the germline V gene, CDR1 is MNHEY and CDR2 is SMNVEV (reference sequence).